This entry is about one T cell receptor (beta chain). The antigen remains unidentified. The record originates from a study of shared clonotypes between healthy human individuals. Study findings and constraints: With few donors, the genetic and exposure-history diversity represented was limited.

Healthy HIV-negative adults with no recent acute infections or vaccinations were recruited as donors. Sequencing used immunoSEQ multiplex PCR; TCRdb keeps in-frame clones, though not all of them. The profile shows 2.5 million or so clones, 85% to 95% of them singletons. Between the trimmed V and J ends, which lost 4 bases and 0 bases, there was a span of 10 bases. Germline-derived CDR1 and CDR2 are SGDLS and YYNGEE. This CDR3 has 15 amino acids. The sequence was collected from a man aged 18 to 35 in good health. Sequencing used naive CD4+ T cells sorted from blood. Subset in this sample: CD45RA+ positively selected. The chain employs TRBV9 and TRBJ1-4; possible D gene TRBD1, 5 bases. CDR3 residues: CASSREGTTNEKLFF. CDR3 DNA: TGTGCCAGCAGCCGAGAGGGGACAACTAATGAAAAACTGTTTTTT. Looking up the rest from reference TRBV9 and TRBJ1-4 gives the full variable domain: DSGVTQTPKHLITATGQRVTLRCSPRSGDLSVYWYQQSLDQGLQFLIQYYNGEERAKGNILERFSAQQFPDLHSELNLSSLELGDSALYFCASSREGTTNEKLFFGSGTQLSVL.